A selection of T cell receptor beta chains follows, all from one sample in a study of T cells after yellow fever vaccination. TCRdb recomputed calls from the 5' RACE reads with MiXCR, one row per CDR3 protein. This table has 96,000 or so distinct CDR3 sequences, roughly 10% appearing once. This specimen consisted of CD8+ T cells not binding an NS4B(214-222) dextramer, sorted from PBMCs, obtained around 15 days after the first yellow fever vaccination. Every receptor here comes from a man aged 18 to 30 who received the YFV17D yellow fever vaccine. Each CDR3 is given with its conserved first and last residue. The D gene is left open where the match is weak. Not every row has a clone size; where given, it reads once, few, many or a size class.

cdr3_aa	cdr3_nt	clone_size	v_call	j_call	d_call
CASSLTGGGTDTQYF	TGCGCCAGCAGCCTGACAGGGGGCGGCACAGATACGCAGTATTTT	many	TRBV7-3	TRBJ2-3	TRBD1
CSVTGGFDRGGQFF	TGCAGCGTGACAGGGGGATTCGACCGAGGCGGGCAGTTCTTC	many	TRBV29-1	TRBJ2-1	TRBD1
CASREGQGSTEAFF	TGTGCCAGTAGAGAGGGACAGGGGAGTACTGAAGCTTTCTTT	few	TRBV19	TRBJ1-1	TRBD1
CASSLGGGAGNEQFF	TGTGCCAGCAGTTTAGGCGGGGGGGCGGGTAATGAGCAGTTCTTC	.	TRBV12-3/TRBV12-4	TRBJ2-1	TRBD2
CASSLMGDTQYF	TGTGCCAGCAGCTTGATGGGGGATACGCAGTATTTT	many	TRBV7-2	TRBJ2-3	.
CASSLRPEDYTGELFF	TGTGCCAGCAGCCTCCGGCCAGAAGACTACACCGGGGAGCTGTTTTTT	few	TRBV7-3	TRBJ2-2	.
CAWSVFRFDEQYF	TGTGCCTGGAGTGTATTCAGATTTGACGAGCAGTACTTC	.	TRBV30	TRBJ2-7	.
CATSDRTGVGNQPQHF	TGTGCCACCAGTGACCGTACAGGGGTGGGAAATCAGCCCCAGCATTTT	.	TRBV24-1	TRBJ1-5	TRBD1
CASSLWHSGQSNQPQHF	TGTGCCAGCAGCTTGTGGCACTCGGGACAAAGCAATCAGCCCCAGCATTTT	many	TRBV7-2	TRBJ1-5	.
CASSQGTAAYNEQFF	TGCGCCAGCAGCCAAGGGACGGCAGCATACAATGAGCAGTTCTTC	many	TRBV4-3	TRBJ2-1	.
CASSLSALRRTQYF	TGTGCCAGCAGTTTATCGGCTCTTCGGAGGACCCAGTACTTC	many	TRBV27	TRBJ2-5	.
CATSRGDTGRISDEGYTF	TGTGCCACCAGCAGGGGGGATACAGGGCGCATCTCGGATGAGGGCTACACCTTC	.	TRBV15	TRBJ1-2	.
CASGSVSDTQYF	TGCGCCAGCGGGTCGGTATCAGATACGCAGTATTTT	few	TRBV5-1	TRBJ2-3	.
CASSLGQGGWSDTQYF	TGTGCCAGCAGCTTAGGACAGGGCGGGTGGTCAGATACGCAGTATTTT	many	TRBV7-2	TRBJ2-3	TRBD1
CASSLGGGGTEAFF	TGTGCCAGCAGCTTAGGAGGGGGAGGCACTGAAGCTTTCTTT	.	TRBV11-2	TRBJ1-1	.
CASSPPGTGFIGELFF	TGTGCCAGCAGTCCGCCCGGGACAGGGTTCATCGGGGAGCTGTTTTTT	few	TRBV12-3/TRBV12-4	TRBJ2-2	TRBD1
CASSHSQSSYEQYF	TGTGCCAGCAGCCATTCTCAGAGCTCCTACGAGCAGTACTTC	.	TRBV4-2	TRBJ2-7	.
CASSKFKPGSSTDTQYF	TGTGCCAGCAGCAAATTCAAGCCCGGATCTAGCACAGATACGCAGTATTTT	few	TRBV7-2	TRBJ2-3	.
CASSIFGVGAYGYTF	TGTGCCAGCAGCATATTCGGGGTAGGAGCCTATGGCTACACCTTC	.	TRBV11-2	TRBJ1-2	.
CASSRDSSSTWEQYF	TGTGCCAGCAGCCGTGACAGCTCCTCAACCTGGGAGCAGTACTTC	few	TRBV27	TRBJ2-7	.
CASSQMNSYNSPLHF	TGCGCCAGCAGCCAAATGAACTCCTATAATTCACCCCTCCACTTT	few	TRBV5-1	TRBJ1-6	.
CASRSLVGGRTDTQYF	TGCGCCAGCAGGTCACTGGTGGGGGGCAGGACAGATACGCAGTATTTT	few	TRBV5-1	TRBJ2-3	.
CASSLWRGAPDTQYF	TGCGCCAGCAGCTTGTGGCGGGGGGCCCCAGATACGCAGTATTTT	.	TRBV5-1	TRBJ2-3	TRBD2
CASSPYEAESYEQYF	TGCGCCAGCAGCCCATATGAGGCGGAATCCTACGAGCAGTACTTC	few	TRBV4-3	TRBJ2-7	.
CASSLTGGSNQPQHF	TGTGCCAGCAGTCTCACAGGGGGTAGCAATCAGCCCCAGCATTTT	few	TRBV27	TRBJ1-5	TRBD1
CASSLGTGSGSNQPQHF	TGTGCCAGCAGCCTGGGGACGGGCTCGGGTAGCAATCAGCCCCAGCATTTT	few	TRBV4-2	TRBJ1-5	.
CASSPERVGYGYTF	TGCGCCAGCAGCCCTGAAAGGGTCGGATATGGCTACACCTTC	.	TRBV4-1	TRBJ1-2	.
CASSYGQTGRETQYF	TGTGCCAGCAGCTACGGACAAACGGGGAGAGAGACCCAGTACTTC	.	TRBV11-2	TRBJ2-5	.